The 31 T cell receptor beta chains reported below all come from one sample, sequenced in a study of OX40 agonist ivuxolimab in advanced cancers. Sequencing used immunoSEQ multiplex PCR; TCRdb keeps in-frame clones, though not all of them. This sample yields tens of thousands of clones, of which over 75% are seen a single time; 5.5% to 6% belongs to the top ten. Material: CD4+ or CD8+ T cells sorted from blood, obtained in a trial of the OX40 agonist ivuxolimab. The receptor set was obtained from an adult with an advanced solid tumor such as melanoma, head and neck, liver or kidney cancer.

The DNA for the CDR3 is TGTGCCGGCAAACCGGGATCCGGGTTCTATGGCTACACCTTC. Residues: CAGKPGSGFYGYTF. The chain has TRBV6-5 and TRBJ1-2, with D unclear. Trimming removed 11 bases at V and 4 bases at J, with 20 bases between. The CDR3 totals 14 residues. Germline V lookup: CDR1 MNHEY, CDR2 SVGAGI.

The V gene is TRBV5-5, the J gene TRBJ1-2; D perhaps matches TRBD1 (6 bases). CDR1 and CDR2 (germline): SGHKS, YYEKEE (reference sequence). V was pared by 1 base and J by 6 bases, with 13 bases between. The length of the CDR3 is 14 residues. The CDR3 reads CASSLSGGGDGYTF. In nucleotides, the CDR3 is TGTGCCAGCAGCTTGTCGGGGGGCGGAGATGGCTACACCTTC.

The chain links TRBV28 to TRBJ2-7; D is undetermined. The CDR3 has 13 amino acids. The germline V and J ends were trimmed by 5 bases and 3 bases, with 11 bases remaining between them. In germline, CDR1 is MDHEN, CDR2 SYDVKM. The CDR3 DNA reads as TGTGCCAGCAGTCCCGGGTACAACTACGAGCAGTACGTC. Translating it yields CASSPGYNYEQYV.

This chain links TRBV9 with TRBJ2-2, with D possibly being TRBD2 (6 bases). The V and J ends lost 0 bases and 4 bases respectively, with 13 bases between them. Germline V CDR1 and CDR2: SGDLS, YYNGEE. The CDR3 is 16 residues long. The CDR3 nucleotides read TGTGCCAGCAGCGTAGGGGGGACTGCGAGCACCGGGGAGCTGTTTTTT. As protein: CASSVGGTASTGELFF.

This clone was seen only a few times. The chain couples TRBV7-2 to TRBJ2-5, with D tentatively TRBD1 (6 bases). Germline V gene data show CDR1 as SGHTA and CDR2 as FQGNSA. The CDR3 runs to 13 residues. V was trimmed by 5 bases and J by 5 bases, leaving 12 bases between them. CDR3: CASSLGHRETQYF. In DNA form, the CDR3 reads TGTGCCAGCAGCCTGGGACATCGGGAGACCCAGTACTTC.

The chain is built from TRBV2 and TRBJ1-2; TRBD1 might be the D (5 bases). The CDR3 spans 15 residues. Trimming cost V 3 bases and J 5 bases, with 16 bases left between them. Germline V gives CDR1 SNHLY, CDR2 FYNNEI. CDR3 coding DNA: TGTGCCAGCAGTGAGGGCAGGGCCATGCCATATGGCTACACCTTC. It codes for CASSEGRAMPYGYTF.

This chain connects TRBV6-6 to TRBJ2-5; D is perhaps TRBD2 (5 bases). V was clipped by 5 bases and J by 5 bases, with 15 bases between them. This CDR3 contains 14 residues. Per the germline V gene, CDR1 is MNHNY and CDR2 is SVGAGI (reference sequence). This chain's CDR3 is CASSNGPGGETQYF. The CDR3 region has the DNA TGTGCCAGCAGTAACGGACCGGGCGGGGAGACCCAGTACTTC.

The V and J genes are TRBV21-1 and TRBJ1-2; the listed D gene, TRBD1, was not tested against the DNA. TRBV21-1 is deemed a pseudogene. There are 20 residues in the CDR3. In nucleotides, the CDR3 is TGTGCCAGCAGCAAATTAAAACCCCCCCACAAGGGGGCGCGCGTCTATGGCTACACCTTC. Residues: CASSKLKPPHKGARVYGYTF.

V usage is TRBV5-1 and J usage is TRBJ2-1, with D unresolved. Germline V lookup: CDR1 SGHRS, CDR2 YFSETQ. V lost 0 bases, J lost 2 bases, and 12 bases lay in between. The CDR3 extends over 16 amino acids. CDR3 amino acids: CASSLVAQAAYNEQFF. As DNA, the CDR3 is TGCGCCAGCAGCTTGGTCGCCCAGGCCGCCTACAATGAGCAGTTCTTC. The full variable domain, rest sourced from reference TRBV5-1 and TRBJ2-1, is KAGVTQTPRYLIKTRGQQVTLSCSPISGHRSVSWYQQTPGQGLQFLFEYFSETQRNKGNFPGRFSGRQFSNSRSEMNVSTLELGDSALYLCASSLVAQAAYNEQFFGPGTRLTVL.

The V call is TRBV5-1, the J call TRBJ2-7; 9 bases are a match to TRBD2. The CDR3 loop spans 16 amino acids. The germline gives CDR1 SGHRS, CDR2 YFSETQ. V lost 4 bases and J lost 0; bases outside the gene matches: 8. The CDR3 loop reads CASSPRGGDFSYEQYV. CDR3 nucleotides: TGCGCCAGCAGCCCGCGGGGGGGGGACTTCTCCTACGAGCAGTACGTC.

This chain links TRBV5-6 with TRBJ2-2; 7 bases line up with TRBD1. The CDR3 runs 15 residues. V lost 1 base, J lost 6 bases, and 6 bases stayed unmatched. Per germline, CDR1 SGHDT and CDR2 YYEEEE. The CDR3 bases are TGTGCCAGCAGCTTGCTGGACAGGAGACCCGGGGAGCTGTTTTTT. Translating it yields CASSLLDRRPGELFF.

The chain employs TRBV28 and TRBJ1-1; D unclear. Trimming took off 6 bases at V and 3 bases at J, with 5 bases between the two ends. Germline lookup yields CDR1 MDHEN and CDR2 SYDVKM. This CDR3 has 11 residues. In DNA form, the CDR3 reads TGTGCCAGCAGGGAGGACACTGAAGCTTTCTTT. Translated: CASREDTEAFF.

V is TRBV6-1 and J is TRBJ2-7, with D possibly matching TRBD2 (6 bases). V lost 9 bases to trimming and J lost 2 bases, with 14 bases between them. The CDR3 runs to 13 residues. The germline V gene has CDR1 MNHNS and CDR2 SASEGT. The CDR3 loop is CASLFREAYEQYF. The CDR3 DNA reads as TGTGCCAGTCTGTTCAGGGAGGCCTACGAGCAGTACTTC.

This clone was counted once. The rearrangement links TRBV27 to TRBJ2-2, with D uncertain. Between the trimmed V and J ends, which lost 6 bases and 0 bases, there was a span of 17 bases. CDR1 and CDR2 (germline): MNHEY, SMNVEV (reference sequence). The length of the CDR3 is 17 residues. The CDR3 DNA reads as TGTGCCAGCAGCCTCTGGGCTGCGCCAACGAACACCGGGGAGCTGTTTTTT. This gives the protein CASSLWAAPTNTGELFF.

This clone was detected once. The chain combines TRBV29-1 with TRBJ1-2; TRBD1 is a possible D gene (6 bases). The germline V and J ends were trimmed by 8 bases and 7 bases, with 23 bases remaining between them. Germline V gene lookup returns CDR1 SQVTM and CDR2 ANQGSEA. The CDR3 is 14 amino acids. Here the CDR3 DNA reads TGCAGCCTCACGGACAGCGGATCCATAGGTGGCTACACCTTC. As protein: CSLTDSGSIGGYTF.

The genes are TRBV4-2 and TRBJ1-5, with D perhaps matching TRBD1 (5 bases). This CDR3 spans 16 amino acids. V was pared by 0 bases and J by 3 bases, with 12 bases between. CDR1 is LGHNA, CDR2 YNFKEQ, per germline. CDR3 protein: CASSQEVGQANQPQHF. DNA for the CDR3: TGTGCCAGCAGCCAAGAAGTGGGGCAGGCCAATCAGCCCCAGCATTTT.

V is TRBV7-2 and J is TRBJ2-2, with D possibly TRBD2 on 6 matching bases. CDR1 and CDR2 from the germline V gene are SGHTA and FQGNSA. Trimming took 4 bases from V and 7 from J, leaving 13 bases between them. The CDR3 is made up of 14 amino acids. The CDR3 spells CASSSRGIGGELFF. CDR3 DNA sequence: TGTGCCAGCAGCTCGCGGGGAATCGGCGGGGAGCTGTTTTTT.

The chain links TRBV2 to TRBJ2-1; possibly TRBD1 or TRBD2 for D (6 bases each). V was cut by 3 bases and J by 6 bases, with 12 bases left in between. Germline V gene sequence: CDR1 SNHLY, CDR2 FYNNEI. This CDR3 is built from 14 residues. The CDR3 loop reads CASSEYGGLNEQFF. The CDR3 DNA reads TGTGCCAGCAGTGAGTACGGGGGCCTCAATGAGCAGTTCTTC.

The V call is TRBV19, the J call TRBJ2-1; D is possibly TRBD1 (6 bases). Between the trimmed V and J ends, which lost 4 bases and 8 bases, there was a span of 18 bases. Germline V CDR1 and CDR2: LNHDA, SQIVND (reference sequence). CDR3 length equals 15 residues. The CDR3 DNA follows: TGTGCCAGTAGTAAGGGACCCCCAGGGGTCTATGAGCAGTTCTTC. This translates into CASSKGPPGVYEQFF.

The chain is built from TRBV5-1 and TRBJ1-3, with a possible D match to TRBD1 (6 bases). Trimming stripped 4 bases from V and 7 bases from J, with 18 bases between. The CDR3 has 15 residues. Germline CDR1 reads SGHRS; CDR2 reads YFSETQ. The chain's CDR3 is CASSQSPAGENTIYF. CDR3 coding DNA: TGCGCCAGCAGCCAGTCCCCCGCAGGGGAGAACACCATATATTTT. Looking up the rest from reference TRBV5-1 and TRBJ1-3 gives the full variable domain: KAGVTQTPRYLIKTRGQQVTLSCSPISGHRSVSWYQQTPGQGLQFLFEYFSETQRNKGNFPGRFSGRQFSNSRSEMNVSTLELGDSALYLCASSQSPAGENTIYFGEGSWLTVV.

V is TRBV4-3 and J is TRBJ2-7; a possible D gene is TRBD2 (5 bases). The CDR3 is made up of 15 amino acids. From germline, CDR1 is LGHNA and CDR2 YSLEER. V gave up 0 bases and J gave up 5 bases, with 14 bases separating them. The CDR3 spells CASSQESGRRDEQYF. DNA for the CDR3: TGCGCCAGCAGCCAAGAAAGCGGCCGAAGGGACGAGCAGTACTTC.

The sample holds a few counts of this clone. The V and J genes are TRBV2 and TRBJ1-2; a possible D gene is TRBD1 (5 bases). Trimming stripped 4 bases from V and 4 bases from J, with 16 bases between. The CDR3 consists of 15 residues. The germline V gene has CDR1 SNHLY and CDR2 FYNNEI. The CDR3 loop is CASSGPGGGIYGYTF. The CDR3, as DNA: TGTGCCAGCAGTGGCCCCGGGGGTGGGATCTATGGCTACACCTTC. Full variable domain (rest looked up from reference TRBV2 and TRBJ1-2): EPEVTQTPSHQVTQMGQEVILRCVPISNHLYFYWYRQILGQKVEFLVSFYNNEISEKSEIFDDQFSVERPDGSNFTLKIRSTKLEDSAMYFCASSGPGGGIYGYTFGSGTRLTVV.

The chain has TRBV5-6 and TRBJ2-7; 8 bases fit TRBD1. The germline CDR1 and CDR2 sequences are SGHDT and YYEEEE. V lost 4 bases and J lost 2; bases outside the gene matches: 5. CDR3 length: 14 amino acids. For the CDR3, the DNA is TGTGCCAGCAGCACCAGGGGGCCCGCCTACGAGCAGTACGTC. It specifies CASSTRGPAYEQYV.

J is TRBJ2-1 and V is TRBV28, with D unclear. Germline values: CDR1 MDHEN, CDR2 SYDVKM. Trimming cost V 5 bases and J 11 bases, with 13 bases left between them. The length of the CDR3 is 12 residues. The CDR3 DNA reads TGTGCCAGCAGTCCAAACCGTCCGAAGCAGTTCTTC. Its translation is CASSPNRPKQFF.

The V and J genes are TRBV10-1 and TRBJ2-5, with TRBD2 identical over 9 bases. Germline lookup yields CDR1 WNHNN and CDR2 SYGVQD (reference sequence). There are 17 residues in the CDR3. J lost 2 bases, V lost 1 base, and 8 bases had no gene match. This CDR3 is CASSEWREGRGQETQYF. The CDR3 DNA is TGCGCCAGCAGTGAGTGGCGGGAGGGCCGTGGGCAAGAGACCCAGTACTTC.

The chain carries TRBV11-1 and TRBJ2-1, with 9 bases identical to TRBD2. The CDR3 length is 15 residues. CDR1 is SGHAT and CDR2 is FQDESV in the germline V gene (reference sequence). V shed 5 bases and J 9 bases; nucleotides not matched to a gene: 11. The CDR3, as DNA: TGTGCCAGCAGCGAGGTAGCGGGAGCCCCGGGTGAGCAGTTCTTC. Translation: CASSEVAGAPGEQFF.

The rearrangement joins TRBV7-2 to TRBJ2-7, with no clear D. Trimming left V 5 bases short and J 0 bases short, with 2 bases between. Germline lookup yields CDR1 SGHTA and CDR2 FQGNSA. There are 11 residues in the CDR3. The CDR3 nucleotides are TGTGCCAGCAGCCCCTCCTACGAGCAGTACTTC. Translated: CASSPSYEQYF.

This rearrangement joins TRBV5-4 to TRBJ1-4, with D unclear. V was shortened by 0 bases and J by 5 bases, with 11 bases between the two germline ends. CDR3 length: 15 amino acids. The V gene's germline CDR1 is SGHNT and CDR2 YYREEE (reference sequence). The CDR3 DNA is TGTGCCAGCAGCTTGGCGGGGAGGGAGAATGAAAAACTGTTTTTT. Its protein is CASSLAGRENEKLFF.

This chain joins TRBV5-6 and TRBJ2-5; a weak D match, TRBD1 (6 bases). Per germline, CDR1 SGHDT and CDR2 YYEEEE. Trimming left V 4 bases short and J 2 bases short, with 12 bases between. The CDR3 has 14 residues. This chain's CDR3 is CASSPGQPQETQYF. The CDR3, as DNA: TGTGCCAGCAGCCCTGGACAGCCACAAGAGACCCAGTACTTC.

The chain joins TRBV5-5 to TRBJ1-5; D call uncertain. V lost 4 bases and J lost 4, with 18 bases in between. Germline values: CDR1 SGHKS, CDR2 YYEKEE (reference sequence). The CDR3 loop spans 16 amino acids. The CDR3 reads CASSPWLTFKNQPQHF. The CDR3 DNA reads as TGTGCCAGCAGCCCCTGGCTTACCTTCAAGAATCAGCCCCAGCATTTT.

This chain joins TRBV7-2 and TRBJ2-7, with D maybe TRBD2 (6 bases). Germline CDR1 reads SGHTA; CDR2 reads FQGNSA. V lost 1 base and J lost 4, with 14 bases in between. This CDR3 has 15 residues. CDR3 amino acids: CASSLGAGPQYEQYF. In DNA form, the CDR3 reads TGTGCCAGCAGCTTAGGAGCGGGCCCCCAATACGAGCAGTACTTC. Filled out from reference TRBV7-2 and TRBJ2-7, the complete variable domain reads GAGVSQSPSNKVTEKGKDVELRCDPISGHTALYWYRQSLGQGLEFLIYFQGNSAPDKSGLPSDRFSAERTGGSVSTLTIQRTQQEDSAVYLCASSLGAGPQYEQYFGPGTRLTVT.